Given below is one T cell receptor (beta chain) in context. Its antigen is as yet unknown. Building the TCR beta libraries relied on iRepertoire HTBI primers, and CDR3 regions underwent Arm-PCR. In TCRdb, the multiplex PCR reads were re-called with MiXCR into one record per CDR3 protein. The data show 400,000 to 450,000 distinct CDR3 sequences, around 20% seen once. This sample was included in a study of regulatory T cells in long-lasting Graves disease. Trimming at V came to 0 bases and at J to 7 bases, leaving 9 bases not matched to a gene. The germline V gene has CDR1 MNHEY and CDR2 SVGEGT. The CDR3 runs to 16 residues. Findings and caveats of the study: TCR diversity was lower in persistent Graves' patients (versus newly diagnosed ones). Persistent disease preferred TRBV28, TRBJ1-2 and TRBJ2-5.

Time point meaning: persistent/refractory GD, antithyroid drugs over 5 years with positive TRAb. PBMC RNA served as the TCR library source. This clonotype originated in a female donor with Graves disease. Here the sequenced sample was peripheral blood mononuclear cells (PBMCs), taken when the disease was refractory, from a patient treated with antithyroid drugs. The V gene is TRBV6-2 or TRBV6-3, the J gene TRBJ1-5; 7 bases agree with TRBD1. The CDR3 reads CASSYSIGTVDQPQHF. For the CDR3, the DNA is TGTGCCAGCAGTTACTCGATTGGGACAGTGGACCAGCCCCAGCATTTT.